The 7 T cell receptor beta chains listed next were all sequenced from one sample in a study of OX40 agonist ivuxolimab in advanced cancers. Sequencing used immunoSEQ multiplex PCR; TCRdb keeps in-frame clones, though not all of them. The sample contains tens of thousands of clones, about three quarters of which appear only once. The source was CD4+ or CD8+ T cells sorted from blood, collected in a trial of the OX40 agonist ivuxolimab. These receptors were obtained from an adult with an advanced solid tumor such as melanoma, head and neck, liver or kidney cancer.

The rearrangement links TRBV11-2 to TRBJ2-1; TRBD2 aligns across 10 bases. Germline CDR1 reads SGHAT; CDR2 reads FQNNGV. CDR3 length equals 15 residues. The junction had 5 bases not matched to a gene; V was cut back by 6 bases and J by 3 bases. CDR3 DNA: TGTGCCAGCAGTCCAATAGCGGGGGGCTACAATGAGCAGTTCTTC. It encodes CASSPIAGGYNEQFF.

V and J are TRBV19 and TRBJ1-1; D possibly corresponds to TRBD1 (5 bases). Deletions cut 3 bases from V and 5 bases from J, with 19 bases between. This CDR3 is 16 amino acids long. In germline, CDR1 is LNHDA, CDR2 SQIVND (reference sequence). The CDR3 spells CASSITAGRVETEAFF. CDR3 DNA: TGTGCCAGTAGTATTACGGCAGGGCGAGTGGAGACTGAAGCTTTCTTT.

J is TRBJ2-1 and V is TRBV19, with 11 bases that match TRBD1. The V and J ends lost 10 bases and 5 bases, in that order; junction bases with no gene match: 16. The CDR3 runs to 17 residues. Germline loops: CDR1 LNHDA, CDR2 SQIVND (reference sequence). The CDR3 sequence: CAIGHPGTGGINNEQFF. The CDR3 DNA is TGTGCCATTGGCCACCCCGGGACAGGGGGGATAAACAATGAGCAGTTCTTC. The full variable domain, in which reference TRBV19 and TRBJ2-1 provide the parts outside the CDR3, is DGGITQSPKYLFRKEGQNVTLSCEQNLNHDAMYWYRQDPGQGLRLIYYSQIVNDFQKGDIAEGYSVSREKKESFPLTVTSAQKNPTAFYLCAIGHPGTGGINNEQFFGPGTRLTVL.

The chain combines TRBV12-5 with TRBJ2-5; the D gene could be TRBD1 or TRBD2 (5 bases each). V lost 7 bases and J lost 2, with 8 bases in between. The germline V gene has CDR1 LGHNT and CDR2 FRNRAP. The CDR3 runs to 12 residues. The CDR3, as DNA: TGTGCTAGTGCTGGGGGTCAAGAGACCCAGTACTTC. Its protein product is CASAGGQETQYF.

The CDR3 sequence is CASSESGNSPLHF. The DNA of the CDR3 is TGTGCCAGCAGTGAAAGCGGAAATTCACCCCTCCACTTT. The rearrangement links TRBV2 to TRBJ1-6; D unclear. Germline CDR1 SNHLY, CDR2 FYNNEI. Trimming cost V 2 bases and J 7 bases, with 6 bases left between them. The CDR3 runs to 13 residues.

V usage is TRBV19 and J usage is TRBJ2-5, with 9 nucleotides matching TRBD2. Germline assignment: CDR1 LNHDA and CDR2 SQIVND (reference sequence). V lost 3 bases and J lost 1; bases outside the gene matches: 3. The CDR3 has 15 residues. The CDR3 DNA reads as TGTGCCAGTAGTATCCTAGCGGGGAGCCAAGAGACCCAGTACTTC. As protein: CASSILAGSQETQYF.

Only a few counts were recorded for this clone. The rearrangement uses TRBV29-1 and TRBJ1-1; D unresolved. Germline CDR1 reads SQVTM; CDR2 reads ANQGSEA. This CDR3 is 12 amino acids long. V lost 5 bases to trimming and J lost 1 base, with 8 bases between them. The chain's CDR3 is CSVHTENTEAFF. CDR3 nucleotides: TGCAGCGTTCATACGGAGAACACTGAAGCTTTCTTT. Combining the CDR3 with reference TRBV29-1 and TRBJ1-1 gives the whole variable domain SAVISQKPSRDICQRGTSLTIQCQVDSQVTMMFWYRQQPGQSLTLIATANQGSEATYESGFVIDKFPISRPNLTFSTLTVSNMSPEDSSIYLCSVHTENTEAFFGQGTRLTVV.